Here is one T cell receptor (beta chain) with its context. The same CDR3 can be traced to other DNA sequences in this sample. As to treatment: approximately 18 received Ad26.COV2.S at low or high dose, single or two shots; about 5 received placebo; per-sample allocation not given. Specimens were obtained on day 63 following the first vaccine or placebo injection. The sample is drawn from a study of Ad26.COV2.S vaccination and SARS-CoV-2 variants. Germline lookup yields CDR1 MNHEY and CDR2 SVGAGI. The CDR3 loop spans 15 amino acids. V was clipped by 0 bases and J by 0 bases, with 9 bases between them. Assay: immunoSEQ multiplex PCR; the TCRdb copy retains only in-frame clones and omits some. The table records 350,000 to 500,000 clones, 75% to 95% of them present only once.

Sequences were derived from peripheral blood, sampled in a trial of Ad26.COV2.S vaccine versus placebo. The rearrangement uses TRBV6-5 and TRBJ2-7; D call uncertain. The TCR was taken from a person between 18 and 65 years old who received the Ad26.COV2.S COVID-19 vaccine or a placebo. In nucleotides, the CDR3 is TGTGCCAGCAGTTACTCCGGCGGAAGCTCCTACGAGCAGTACTTC. It encodes CASSYSGGSSYEQYF.